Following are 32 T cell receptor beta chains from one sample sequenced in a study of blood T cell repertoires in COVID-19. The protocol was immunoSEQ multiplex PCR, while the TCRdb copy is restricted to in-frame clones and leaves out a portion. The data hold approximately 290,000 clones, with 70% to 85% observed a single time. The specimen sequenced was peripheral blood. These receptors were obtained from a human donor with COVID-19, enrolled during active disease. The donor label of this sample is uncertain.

The DNA for the CDR3 is TGCGCCAGCAGCTCGCGCTCTGGAAACACCATATATTTT. This sequence encodes CASSSRSGNTIYF. The chain combines TRBV4-3 with TRBJ1-3, with unresolved D. CDR3 length equals 13 residues. CDR1 and CDR2 from the germline V gene are LGHNA and YSLEER. V was cut by 5 bases and J by 0 bases, with 5 bases left in between.

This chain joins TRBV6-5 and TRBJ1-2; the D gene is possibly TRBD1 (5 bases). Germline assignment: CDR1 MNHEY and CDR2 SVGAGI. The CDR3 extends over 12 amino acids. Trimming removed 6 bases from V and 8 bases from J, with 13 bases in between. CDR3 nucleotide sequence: TGTGCCAGCAGGTCACAGGTCTCCGGCTACACCTTC. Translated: CASRSQVSGYTF.

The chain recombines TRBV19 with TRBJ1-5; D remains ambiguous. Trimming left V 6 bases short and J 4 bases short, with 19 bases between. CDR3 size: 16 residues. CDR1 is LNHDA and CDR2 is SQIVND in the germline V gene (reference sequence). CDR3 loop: CASRPAAGAPNQPQHF. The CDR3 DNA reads TGTGCCAGTAGGCCAGCGGCAGGAGCTCCGAATCAGCCCCAGCATTTT.

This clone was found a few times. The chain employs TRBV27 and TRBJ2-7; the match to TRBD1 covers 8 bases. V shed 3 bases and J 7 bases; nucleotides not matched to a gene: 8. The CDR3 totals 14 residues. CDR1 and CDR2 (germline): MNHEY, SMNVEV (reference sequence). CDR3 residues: CASSFLDREGEQYF. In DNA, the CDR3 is TGTGCCAGCAGTTTCCTGGACAGGGAAGGGGAGCAGTACTTC.

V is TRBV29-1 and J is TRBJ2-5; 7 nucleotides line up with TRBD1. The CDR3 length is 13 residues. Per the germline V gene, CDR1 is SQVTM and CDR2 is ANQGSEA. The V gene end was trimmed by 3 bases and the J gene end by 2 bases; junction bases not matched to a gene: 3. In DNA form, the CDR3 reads TGCAGCGTTGAGGGGACAGATCAAGAGACCCAGTACTTC. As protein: CSVEGTDQETQYF.

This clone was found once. DNA for the CDR3: TGTGCCAGCAGCGTCACAGGGGGCAAAGGCTACACCTTC. Amino acid sequence: CASSVTGGKGYTF. V usage is TRBV5-6 and J usage is TRBJ1-2; 9 bases line up with TRBD1. The CDR3 contains 13 residues. V shed 4 bases, J shed 8 bases, and the junction held 6 bases outside the gene matches. Germline CDR1 reads SGHDT; CDR2 reads YYEEEE.

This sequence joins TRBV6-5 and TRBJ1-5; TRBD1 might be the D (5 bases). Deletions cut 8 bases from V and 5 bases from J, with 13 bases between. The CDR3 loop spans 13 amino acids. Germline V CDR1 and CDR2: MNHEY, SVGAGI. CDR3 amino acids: CASAQGFDQPQHF. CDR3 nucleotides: TGTGCCAGCGCGCAGGGATTTGATCAGCCCCAGCATTTT.

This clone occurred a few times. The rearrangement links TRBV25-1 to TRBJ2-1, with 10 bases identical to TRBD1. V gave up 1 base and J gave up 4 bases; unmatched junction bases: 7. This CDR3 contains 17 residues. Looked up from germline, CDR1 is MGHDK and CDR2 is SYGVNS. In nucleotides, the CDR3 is TGTGCCAGCAGTGAATCCCCCGGGACAGGGGTTTACAATGAGCAGTTCTTC. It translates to CASSESPGTGVYNEQFF.

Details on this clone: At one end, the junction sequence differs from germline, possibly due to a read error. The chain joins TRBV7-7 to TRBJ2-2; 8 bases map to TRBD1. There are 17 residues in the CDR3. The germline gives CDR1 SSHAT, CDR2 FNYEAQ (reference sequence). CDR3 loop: CASTMIGGRGPTGELFF. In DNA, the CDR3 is TGTGCTAGCACCATGATCGGGGGCAGGGGGCCGACCGGGGAGCTGTTTTTT.

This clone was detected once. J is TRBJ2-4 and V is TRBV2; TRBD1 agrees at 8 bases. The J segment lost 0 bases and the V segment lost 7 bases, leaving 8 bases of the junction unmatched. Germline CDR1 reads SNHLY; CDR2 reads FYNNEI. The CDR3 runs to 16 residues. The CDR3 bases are TGTGCCAGCAATCCGGGACAGGTTCTAGCCAAAAACATTCAGTACTTC. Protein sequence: CASNPGQVLAKNIQYF.

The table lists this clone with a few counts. CDR3 sequence reads: CASSEGQTYEQYF. The CDR3 bases are TGTGCCAGCAGCGAGGGACAGACCTACGAGCAGTACTTC. V is TRBV11-2 and J is TRBJ2-7; 7 nucleotides line up with TRBD1. This CDR3 is 13 amino acids long. Germline assignment: CDR1 SGHAT and CDR2 FQNNGV. V shed 5 bases, J shed 2 bases, and the junction held 3 bases outside the gene matches.

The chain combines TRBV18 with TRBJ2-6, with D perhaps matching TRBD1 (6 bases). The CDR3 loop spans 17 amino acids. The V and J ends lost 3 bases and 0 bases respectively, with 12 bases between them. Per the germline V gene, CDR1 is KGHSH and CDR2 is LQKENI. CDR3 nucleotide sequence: TGTGCCAGCTCACCGGAAAGGACAGTCTCTGGGGCCAACGTCCTGACTTTC. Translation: CASSPERTVSGANVLTF.

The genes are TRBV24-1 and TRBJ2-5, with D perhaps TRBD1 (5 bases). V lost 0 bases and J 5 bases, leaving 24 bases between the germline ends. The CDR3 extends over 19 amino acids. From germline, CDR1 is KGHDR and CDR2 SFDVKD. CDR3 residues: CATSDLWQGHRNSHETQYF. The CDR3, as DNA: TGTGCCACCAGTGATTTGTGGCAGGGCCATCGTAACTCCCATGAGACCCAGTACTTC.

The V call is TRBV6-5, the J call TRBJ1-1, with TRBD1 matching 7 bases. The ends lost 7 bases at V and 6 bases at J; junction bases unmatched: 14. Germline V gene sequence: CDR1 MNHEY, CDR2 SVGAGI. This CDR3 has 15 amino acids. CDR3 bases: TGTGCCAGCACCCAATCCTCCAACAGGGGCGCTGAAGCTTTCTTT. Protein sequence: CASTQSSNRGAEAFF.

For the CDR3, the DNA is TGTGCCAGCAAACTAGGGCAGGGGGGAGGAGGTGAAAAACTGTTTTTT. Translated: CASKLGQGGGGEKLFF. The rearrangement links TRBV3-1 (or the pseudogene TRBV3-2) to TRBJ1-4; 7 bases agree with TRBD1. J lost 7 bases, V lost 7 bases, and 15 bases had no gene match. CDR1 is LGHDT and CDR2 is YNNKEL in the germline V gene (reference sequence). The length of the CDR3 is 16 residues.

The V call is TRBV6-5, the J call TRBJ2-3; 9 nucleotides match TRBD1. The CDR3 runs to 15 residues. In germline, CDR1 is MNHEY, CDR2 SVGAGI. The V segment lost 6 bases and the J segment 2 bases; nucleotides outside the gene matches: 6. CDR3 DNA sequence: TGTGCCAGCAGCGATAGGGACAGGGTCACAGATACGCAGTATTTT. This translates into CASSDRDRVTDTQYF.

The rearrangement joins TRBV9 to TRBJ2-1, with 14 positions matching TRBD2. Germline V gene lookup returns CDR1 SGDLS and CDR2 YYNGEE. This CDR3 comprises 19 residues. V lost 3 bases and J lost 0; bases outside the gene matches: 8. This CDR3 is CASSGIPGTSGSSYNEQFF. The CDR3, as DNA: TGTGCCAGCAGCGGTATCCCCGGGACTAGCGGGAGCTCCTACAATGAGCAGTTCTTC. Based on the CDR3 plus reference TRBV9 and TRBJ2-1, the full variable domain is DSGVTQTPKHLITATGQRVTLRCSPRSGDLSVYWYQQSLDQGLQFLIQYYNGEERAKGNILERFSAQQFPDLHSELNLSSLELGDSALYFCASSGIPGTSGSSYNEQFFGPGTRLTVL.

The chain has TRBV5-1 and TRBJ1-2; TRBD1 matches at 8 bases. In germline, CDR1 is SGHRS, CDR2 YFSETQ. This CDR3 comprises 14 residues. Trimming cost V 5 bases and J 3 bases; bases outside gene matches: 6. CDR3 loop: CASRGTGGDYGYTF. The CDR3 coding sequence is TGCGCCAGCAGAGGAACAGGGGGAGACTATGGCTACACCTTC.

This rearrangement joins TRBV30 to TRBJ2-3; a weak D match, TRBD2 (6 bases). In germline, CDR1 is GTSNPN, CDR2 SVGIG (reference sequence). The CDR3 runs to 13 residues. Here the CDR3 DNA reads TGTGCTTGCCAAGCGGGCTTCACAGATACGCAGTATTTT. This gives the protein CACQAGFTDTQYF. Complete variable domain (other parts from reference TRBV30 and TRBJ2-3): SQTIHQWPATLVQPVGSPLSLECTVEGTSNPNLYWYRQAAGRGLQLLFYSVGIGQISSEVPQNLSASRPQDRQFILSSKKLLLSDSGFYLCACQAGFTDTQYFGPGTRLTVL.

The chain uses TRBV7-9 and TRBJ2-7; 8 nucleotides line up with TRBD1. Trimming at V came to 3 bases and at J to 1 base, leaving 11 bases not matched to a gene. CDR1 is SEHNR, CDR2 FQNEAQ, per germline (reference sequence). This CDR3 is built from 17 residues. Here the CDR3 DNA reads TGTGCCAGCAGCTTCGACAGGGGAAGATCGGGGTCCTACGAGCAGTACTTC. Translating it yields CASSFDRGRSGSYEQYF.

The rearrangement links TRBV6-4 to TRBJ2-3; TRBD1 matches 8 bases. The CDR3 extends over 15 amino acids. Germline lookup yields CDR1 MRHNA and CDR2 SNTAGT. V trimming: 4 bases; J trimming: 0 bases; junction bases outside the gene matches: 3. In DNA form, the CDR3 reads TGTGCCAGCAGTGCCGACAGGGGTAGCACAGATACGCAGTATTTT. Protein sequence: CASSADRGSTDTQYF.

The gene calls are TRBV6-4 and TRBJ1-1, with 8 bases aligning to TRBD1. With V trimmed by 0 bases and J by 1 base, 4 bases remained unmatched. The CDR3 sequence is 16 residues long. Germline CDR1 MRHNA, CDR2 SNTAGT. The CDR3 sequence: CASSDSTGGENTEAFF. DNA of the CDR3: TGTGCCAGCAGTGACTCAACAGGGGGGGAGAACACTGAAGCTTTCTTT.

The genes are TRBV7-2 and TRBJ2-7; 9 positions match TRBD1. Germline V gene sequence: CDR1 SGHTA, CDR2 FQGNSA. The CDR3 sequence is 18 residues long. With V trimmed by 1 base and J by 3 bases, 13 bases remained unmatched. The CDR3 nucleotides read TGTGCCAGCAGCTTAGAGGGGGGACAGGGCCTGGGTTTCTACGAGCAGTACTTC. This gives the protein CASSLEGGQGLGFYEQYF.

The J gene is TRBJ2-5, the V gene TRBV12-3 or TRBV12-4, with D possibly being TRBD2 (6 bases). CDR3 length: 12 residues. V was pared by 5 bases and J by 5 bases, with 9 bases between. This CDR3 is CASSPREETQYF. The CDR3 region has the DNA TGTGCCAGCAGTCCCCGGGAGGAGACCCAGTACTTC.

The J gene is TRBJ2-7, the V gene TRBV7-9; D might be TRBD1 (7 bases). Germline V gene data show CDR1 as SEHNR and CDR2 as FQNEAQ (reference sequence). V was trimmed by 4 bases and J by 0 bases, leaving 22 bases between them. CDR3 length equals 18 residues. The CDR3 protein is CASSSAGQLVFVSYEQYF. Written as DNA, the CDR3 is TGTGCCAGCAGCTCCGCGGGACAGCTAGTATTCGTCTCCTACGAGCAGTACTTC.

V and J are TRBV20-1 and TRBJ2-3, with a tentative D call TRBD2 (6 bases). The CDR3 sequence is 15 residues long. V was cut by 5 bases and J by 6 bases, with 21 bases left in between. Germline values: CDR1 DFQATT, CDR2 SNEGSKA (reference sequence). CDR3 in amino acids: CSACDGRGPSDTQYF. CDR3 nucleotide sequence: TGCAGTGCTTGTGACGGGAGAGGTCCATCTGATACGCAGTATTTT.

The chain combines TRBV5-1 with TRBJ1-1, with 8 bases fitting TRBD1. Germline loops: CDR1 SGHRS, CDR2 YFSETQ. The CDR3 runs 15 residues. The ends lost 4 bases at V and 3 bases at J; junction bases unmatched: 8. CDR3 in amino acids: CASSVDRGDDTEAFF. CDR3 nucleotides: TGCGCCAGCAGCGTTGACAGGGGAGACGACACTGAAGCTTTCTTT.

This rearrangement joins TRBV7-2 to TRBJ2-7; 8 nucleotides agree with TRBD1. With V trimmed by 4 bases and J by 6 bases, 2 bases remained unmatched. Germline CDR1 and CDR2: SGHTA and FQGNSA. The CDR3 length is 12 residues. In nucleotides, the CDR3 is TGTGCCAGCAGCTCGGACAGGGCCGAGCAGTACTTC. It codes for CASSSDRAEQYF. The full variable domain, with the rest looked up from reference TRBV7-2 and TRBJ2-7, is GAGVSQSPSNKVTEKGKDVELRCDPISGHTALYWYRQSLGQGLEFLIYFQGNSAPDKSGLPSDRFSAERTGGSVSTLTIQRTQQEDSAVYLCASSSDRAEQYFGPGTRLTVT.

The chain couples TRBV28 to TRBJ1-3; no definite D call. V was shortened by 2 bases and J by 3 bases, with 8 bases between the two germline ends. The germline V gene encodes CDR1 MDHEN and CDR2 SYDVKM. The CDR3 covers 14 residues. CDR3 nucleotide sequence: TGTGCCAGCAGTTTAAGCCACGATGGAAACACCATATATTTT. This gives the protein CASSLSHDGNTIYF.

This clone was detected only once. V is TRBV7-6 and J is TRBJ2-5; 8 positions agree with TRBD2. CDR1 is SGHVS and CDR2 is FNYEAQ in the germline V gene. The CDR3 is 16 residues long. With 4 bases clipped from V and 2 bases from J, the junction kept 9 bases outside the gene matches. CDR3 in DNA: TGTGCCAGCAGCTCCGGGGCGGGGGGCCGACAAGAGACCCAGTACTTC. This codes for CASSSGAGGRQETQYF.

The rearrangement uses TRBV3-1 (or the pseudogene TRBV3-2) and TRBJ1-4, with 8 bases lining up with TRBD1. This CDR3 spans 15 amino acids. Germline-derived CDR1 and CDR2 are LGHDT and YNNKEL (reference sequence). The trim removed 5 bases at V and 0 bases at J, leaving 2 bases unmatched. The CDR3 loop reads CASSDRGPTNEKLFF. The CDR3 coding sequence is TGTGCCAGCAGCGACAGGGGCCCAACTAATGAAAAACTGTTTTTT.

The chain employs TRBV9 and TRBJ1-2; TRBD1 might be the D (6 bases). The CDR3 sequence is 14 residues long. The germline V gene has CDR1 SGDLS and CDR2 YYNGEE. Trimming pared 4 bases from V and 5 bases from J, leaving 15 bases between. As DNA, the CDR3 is TGTGCCAGCAGCCGAGGACAGCTTTCATATGGCTACACCTTC. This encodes CASSRGQLSYGYTF.